This T cell receptor (delta chain) originates from a study of gamma-delta chains in newborns, infants, children. Turning to the study itself: Innate gammadelta T cells reportedly expand polyclonally right after birth, driven by microbial exposure, per the title.

TCRdb used CATT to re-call clones from the reads. The table lists roughly 7,900 delta-chain clones, 3% to 4% of them singletons, with 15% to 20% in the top ten. Trimming took 1 base from V and 0 from J; bases not matched to a gene: 5. The V gene's germline CDR1 is GEAIGNYY and CDR2 EKD. CDR3 length equals 18 residues. A word on this clone: Other DNA sequences of this sample code for an identical CDR3.

The V call is TRDV2, the J call TRDJ3, with TRDD3 matching 7 bases. The sample was blood. The origin of this receptor is a child who was a newborn, infant or young child, either healthy, febrile or measles-vaccinated (not recorded which). The CDR3 coding sequence is TGTGCCTGTGACACTGTATGGGGGAACTCCTGGGACACCCGACAGATGTTTTTC. Protein product: CACDTVWGNSWDTRQMFF.